The entry that follows covers one T cell receptor (beta chain) sequence. An end of the junction does not agree with germline; a read error may underlie this. The CDR3 is made up of 17 amino acids. Germline CDR1 SEHNR, CDR2 FQNEAQ (reference sequence). This entry comes from a study of cytomegalovirus exposure and HLA in healthy donors. Vbeta (60) and Jbeta (13) primers were used in the PCR. The authors' processing: Later, an analysis found 65 million to 85 million unique TCR beta chains, and 10 million to 11 million of these were shared. The table came from immunoSEQ multiplex PCR; TCRdb's copy has only in-frame clones and leaves some out. V and J calls and clone size are as listed in that table; D and trimming were resolved from the DNA. The data contain 150,000 or so clones, over 60% of them seen just once; the ten biggest clones take up about 13%.

The TCR was taken from a man aged 35-49 years in good health and CMV-seropositive. The source material was PBMCs. The V and J genes are TRBV7-9 and TRBJ2-2, with TRBD2 matching over 15 bases. As DNA, the CDR3 is TGTTCCAGCAGCCCCGGACTAGCGGGAGGGTATACCGGGGAGCTGTTTTTT. Residues: CSSSPGLAGGYTGELFF.